This T cell receptor beta chain was captured by sequencing in a study of molecular identifiers for immune sequencing clone quantification. Background on the study: Five portions were made in replicates from RNA of roughly 20,000 or 100,000 naive CD8 cells, and four underwent sequencing.

This CDR3 region has 14 residues. The V and J ends lost 0 bases and 3 bases, in that order; junction bases with no gene match: 1. Germline CDR1 is LNHDA and CDR2 is SQIVND (reference sequence). Each CDR3 protein gets one entry after TCRdb re-called the PCR reads with MiXCR. The sample lists some 580,000 distinct CDR3 sequences, about 25% occurring once. Based on a CD8+CD4-CCR7+CD45RA+ profile, naive CD8 T cells were sorted. Sequenced material: naive CD8+ T cells from blood, with Jurkat cell RNA spiked in. Subset specified: FACS-sorted CD8+CD4-CCR7+CD45RA+ naive T cells. This chain joins TRBV19 and TRBJ2-7; TRBD2 aligns across 8 bases. This clonotype was obtained from a human donor in good health. Some libraries in this study had Jurkat cell RNA spiked in. The CDR3: CASSIDAGGYEQYF. CDR3 in DNA: TGTGCCAGTAGTATAGACGCGGGGGGCTACGAGCAGTACTTC.